The rows below give T cell receptor beta chains drawn from one sample of a study of shared clonotypes between healthy human individuals. Some clones are missing from TCRdb's copy, which holds only in-frame ones; the method was immunoSEQ multiplex PCR. Of about 1 million clones listed, about 75% were seen once; the top ten hold nearly 1.5%. Sequences were obtained from memory CD4+ T cells sorted from blood. These receptor sequences come from a young man in good health. The CDR3 runs from the conserved cysteine through the conserved F or W. A D gene is named only where the DNA matches it firmly. Expanded clones are given a class, and other clones once, few, many or no size at all.

size: few
J: TRBJ1-2
V: TRBV2
D: NA
DNA: TGTGCCAGCAGTGAAGAGGGGATCTATGGCTACACCTTC
CDR3: CASSEEGIYGYTF

size: few
J: TRBJ1-1
V: TRBV2
D: TRBD1
DNA: TGTGCCAGCACGGAGGTTGGCAGGGGGGGTCTCTTT
CDR3: CASTEVGRGGLF

size: NA
J: TRBJ2-7
V: TRBV21-1
D: NA
DNA: TGTGCCAGCAATGACTTTAGGGGCTCCTACGAGCAGTACTTC
CDR3: CASNDFRGSYEQYF

size: NA
J: TRBJ1-5
V: TRBV7-9
D: NA
DNA: TGTGCCAGCAGCTTAGGGGACTCTAATAGCAATCAGCCCCAGCATTTT
CDR3: CASSLGDSNSNQPQHF

size: few
J: TRBJ2-3
V: TRBV10-3
D: NA
DNA: TGTGCCATCAGTGAGTCTAGACCCACAGATACGCAGTATTTT
CDR3: CAISESRPTDTQYF

size: NA
J: TRBJ2-3
V: TRBV9
D: TRBD1
DNA: TGTGCCAGCAGCGTAGTCGACCTACAGGGGAAAGATACGCAGTATTTT
CDR3: CASSVVDLQGKDTQYF

size: NA
J: TRBJ2-3
V: TRBV27
D: NA
DNA: TGTGCCAGCTCCCCCGACCGTGGCGGCCTGTATTTT
CDR3: CASSPDRGGLYF

size: once
J: TRBJ2-1
V: TRBV11-3
D: NA
DNA: TGTGCCAGCAGCTTAGGATTTGGGGGGGAGCAGTTCTTC
CDR3: CASSLGFGGEQFF

size: NA
J: TRBJ1-2
V: TRBV6-4
D: TRBD1
DNA: TGTGCCAGCACCGAGGCGGGACAGGGCAACTATGGCTACACCTTC
CDR3: CASTEAGQGNYGYTF

size: NA
J: TRBJ1-2
V: TRBV30
D: NA
DNA: TGTGCCTGGAGGGGGGCGAACCTCTACTATGGCTACACCTTC
CDR3: CAWRGANLYYGYTF

size: NA
J: TRBJ2-3
V: TRBV13
D: TRBD1
DNA: TGTGCCAGCAGCCTCCCTGGGACAGGGGGGGGATATACGCAGTATTTT
CDR3: CASSLPGTGGGYTQYF

size: NA
J: TRBJ2-1
V: TRBV2
D: TRBD2
DNA: TGTGCCAGCAGTGCGGGGGGACCTATCTACAATGAGCAGTTCTTC
CDR3: CASSAGGPIYNEQFF

size: NA
J: TRBJ1-5
V: TRBV30
D: TRBD1
DNA: TGTGCCTGGTCGGGACAGGGCACTCAGCCCCAGCATTTT
CDR3: CAWSGQGTQPQHF

size: NA
J: TRBJ2-1
V: TRBV6-6
D: TRBD2
DNA: TGTGCCAGCAGGACTAGCGGGATTCGCTACAATGAGCAGTTCTTC
CDR3: CASRTSGIRYNEQFF

size: NA
J: TRBJ2-7
V: TRBV5-1
D: TRBD2
DNA: TGCGCCAGCAGGAAGGGACTAGCGGAGCCCTACGAGCAGTACTTC
CDR3: CASRKGLAEPYEQYF

size: few
J: TRBJ2-5
V: TRBV4-1
D: TRBD2
DNA: TGCGCCAGCGGCTCTAGCGGCCCCCTCCGAGAGACCCAGTACTTC
CDR3: CASGSSGPLRETQYF

size: few
J: TRBJ2-5
V: TRBV9
D: NA
DNA: TGTGCCAGCAGCGTAGTATTGGGACAATCGGAGACCCAGTACTTC
CDR3: CASSVVLGQSETQYF